The clone carrying this T cell receptor (beta chain) was seen a handful of times. The sample is drawn from a study of cytomegalovirus exposure and HLA in healthy donors. The study ran its PCR with 60 Vbeta and 13 Jbeta primers. TCRdb's copy holds only in-frame clones and misses some; the assay was immunoSEQ multiplex PCR. The sample records around 52,000 clones, just under 85% being singletons. This CDR3 has 14 residues. Germline CDR1 and CDR2: MGHRA and YSYEKL. V lost 0 bases to trimming and J lost 5 bases, with 10 bases between them. What was sequenced was PBMCs. The rearrangement links TRBV4-1 to TRBJ1-1, with D perhaps TRBD1 (5 bases). This receptor was taken from a man aged 35-49 years in good health and CMV-seronegative. Written as DNA, the CDR3 is TGCGCCAGCAGCCAAGAAGGGGTTGGTACTGAAGCTTTCTTT. Amino acid sequence: CASSQEGVGTEAFF.